The 21 T cell receptor beta chains listed next were all sequenced from one sample in a study of blood T cell repertoires in COVID-19. The data were produced by immunoSEQ multiplex PCR, yet TCRdb's version contains in-frame clones alone and is incomplete. Here the sample spans around 140,000 clones, approximately 88% being singletons. Specimen: peripheral blood. These receptors were taken from a woman aged 45-65 years with acute or convalescent COVID-19.

The chain is built from TRBV7-3 and TRBJ1-2; D ambiguous. CDR3 length equals 12 residues. With 6 bases removed from V and 6 bases from J, the gap between germline ends came to 11 bases. Germline CDR1 is SGHTA and CDR2 is FQGTGA. The CDR3 loop reads CASRTRRDGYTF. The DNA for the CDR3 is TGTGCCAGCAGGACGCGGAGGGATGGCTACACCTTC.

V usage is TRBV6-4 and J usage is TRBJ2-3, with TRBD2 identical over 10 bases. The germline V gene encodes CDR1 MRHNA and CDR2 SNTAGT. The CDR3 extends over 18 amino acids. The junction had 12 bases not matched to a gene; V was cut back by 2 bases and J by 4 bases. The CDR3 nucleotides are TGTGCCAGCAGTGACGGAGCGGGGGGGCCATCATCAGCAGATACGCAGTATTTT. Translating it yields CASSDGAGGPSSADTQYF.

This clone appeared once. The chain recombines TRBV6-1 with TRBJ1-2; no firm D call. Germline V gives CDR1 MNHNS, CDR2 SASEGT. V dropped 0 bases and J dropped 3 bases, with 8 bases sitting between them. CDR3 length equals 14 residues. CDR3 loop: CASSEAGRHYGYTF. CDR3 nucleotide sequence: TGTGCCAGCAGTGAAGCAGGCAGGCACTATGGCTACACCTTC.

The CDR3 is CASGLVLDSMIGSTGELFF. As DNA, the CDR3 is TGTGCTAGTGGTTTGGTACTTGACAGCATGATAGGTAGCACCGGGGAGCTGTTTTTT. The genes are TRBV12-5 and TRBJ2-2, with D tentatively TRBD1 (5 bases). This CDR3 has 19 residues. The V and J ends lost 0 bases and 4 bases respectively, with 21 bases between them. The germline gives CDR1 LGHNT, CDR2 FRNRAP.

The chain couples TRBV6-6 to TRBJ2-7; 9 bases are a match to TRBD2. Germline V gives CDR1 MNHNY, CDR2 SVGAGI (reference sequence). V lost 0 bases to trimming and J lost 4 bases; unmatched junction nucleotides: 4. This CDR3 is built from 15 residues. The CDR3 is CASSYSSSGTYEQYF. The CDR3 coding sequence is TGTGCCAGCAGTTACTCTTCTAGCGGGACTTACGAGCAGTACTTC.

The chain recombines TRBV7-3 with TRBJ2-1, with D possibly matching TRBD2 (7 bases). Per the germline V gene, CDR1 is SGHTA and CDR2 is FQGTGA. Deletions cut 1 base from V and 2 bases from J, with 21 bases between. This CDR3 spans 19 amino acids. The CDR3 is CASSLRGRGARGTYNEQFF. DNA of the CDR3: TGTGCCAGCAGCTTAAGGGGCAGGGGTGCGCGGGGGACCTACAATGAGCAGTTCTTC.

The chain joins TRBV11-3 to TRBJ1-1; perhaps TRBD1 as D (6 bases). Looked up from germline, CDR1 is SGHNT and CDR2 is YENEEA. V was shortened by 3 bases and J by 6 bases, with 8 bases between the two germline ends. The CDR3 is 12 amino acids. In DNA, the CDR3 is TGTGCCAGCAGCTTTGGGGGCTCTGAAGCTTTCTTT. This gives the protein CASSFGGSEAFF. Filled out from reference TRBV11-3 and TRBJ1-1, the complete variable domain reads EAGVVQSPRYKIIEKKQPVAFWCNPISGHNTLYWYLQNLGQGPELLIRYENEEAVDDSQLPKDRFSAERLKGVDSTLKIQPAELGDSAVYLCASSFGGSEAFFGQGTRLTVV.

V is TRBV12-3 or TRBV12-4 and J is TRBJ2-7; D is unresolved. V was shortened by 5 bases and J by 4 bases, with 9 bases between the two germline ends. This CDR3 region has 12 residues. In nucleotides, the CDR3 is TGTGCCAGCAGTCAAATCAGATACGAGCAGTACTTC. Its translation is CASSQIRYEQYF.

This chain links TRBV19 with TRBJ2-1; D might be TRBD2 (5 bases). The germline CDR1 and CDR2 sequences are LNHDA and SQIVND (reference sequence). CDR3 length: 13 amino acids. Trimming stripped 7 bases from V and 0 bases from J, with 7 bases between. CDR3 sequence: CASNRGSYNEQFF. CDR3 nucleotide sequence: TGTGCCAGTAATCGGGGCTCCTACAATGAGCAGTTCTTC.

This chain joins TRBV9 and TRBJ1-6, with 9 nucleotides matching TRBD1. Germline V gene lookup returns CDR1 SGDLS and CDR2 YYNGEE. The J segment lost 7 bases and the V segment lost 4 bases, leaving 9 bases of the junction unmatched. The CDR3 is 16 residues long. The chain's CDR3 is CASSLKGQGMNSPLHF. CDR3 coding DNA: TGTGCCAGCAGCCTAAAAGGACAGGGGATGAATTCACCCCTCCACTTT.

The rearrangement uses TRBV5-6 and TRBJ1-1; D is undetermined. Germline CDR1 is SGHDT and CDR2 is YYEEEE. The length of the CDR3 is 14 residues. V dropped 4 bases and J dropped 2 bases, with 12 bases sitting between them. CDR3 bases: TGTGCCAGCAGCAAGATTTGGCCAAACACTGAAGCTTTCTTT. Protein: CASSKIWPNTEAFF. The variable domain in full, completed from reference TRBV5-6 and TRBJ1-1, reads DAGVTQSPTHLIKTRGQQVTLRCSPKSGHDTVSWYQQALGQGPQFIFQYYEEEERQRGNFPDRFSGHQFPNYSSELNVNALLLGDSALYLCASSKIWPNTEAFFGQGTRLTVV.

This chain links TRBV9 with TRBJ1-2, with 8 bases matching TRBD1. The V gene end was trimmed by 4 bases and the J gene end by 6 bases; junction bases not matched to a gene: 5. Germline loops: CDR1 SGDLS, CDR2 YYNGEE. CDR3 length: 13 amino acids. The CDR3 reads CASSPRDRHGYTF. DNA of the CDR3: TGTGCCAGCAGCCCCCGGGACAGGCATGGCTACACCTTC.

The rearrangement links TRBV5-1 to TRBJ2-3, with 7 nucleotides matching TRBD2. The junction had 11 bases not matched to a gene; V was cut back by 6 bases and J by 4 bases. The CDR3 covers 15 residues. Germline V gene lookup returns CDR1 SGHRS and CDR2 YFSETQ. The CDR3 loop is CASTMGGSGADTQYF. CDR3 DNA: TGCGCCAGCACCATGGGAGGGAGTGGGGCAGATACGCAGTATTTT. Based on the CDR3 plus reference TRBV5-1 and TRBJ2-3, the full variable domain is KAGVTQTPRYLIKTRGQQVTLSCSPISGHRSVSWYQQTPGQGLQFLFEYFSETQRNKGNFPGRFSGRQFSNSRSEMNVSTLELGDSALYLCASTMGGSGADTQYFGPGTRLTVL.

J is TRBJ2-4 and V is TRBV5-4, with 7 nucleotides matching TRBD2. This CDR3 is 15 amino acids long. CDR1 is SGHNT, CDR2 YYREEE, per germline (reference sequence). V lost 1 base, J lost 1 base, and 2 bases stayed unmatched. In DNA, the CDR3 is TGTGCCAGCAGCTTGCAGGGAGGGGCCAAAAACATTCAGTACTTC. Amino acid sequence: CASSLQGGAKNIQYF.

V is TRBV3-1 (or the pseudogene TRBV3-2) and J is TRBJ2-1; TRBD1 aligns across 11 bases. With 4 bases clipped from V and 6 bases from J, the junction kept 11 bases outside the gene matches. The CDR3 consists of 17 residues. From germline, CDR1 is LGHDT and CDR2 YNNKEL (reference sequence). The CDR3 here is CASSRIQGTGGINEQFF. The CDR3 DNA is TGTGCCAGCAGCCGCATCCAGGGGACAGGGGGGATCAATGAGCAGTTCTTC.

J is TRBJ1-1 and V is TRBV9; the D is unclear. The CDR3 consists of 11 residues. Trimming removed 0 bases at V and 7 bases at J, with 4 bases between. CDR1 is SGDLS, CDR2 YYNGEE, per germline. CDR3 bases: TGTGCCAGCAGCGTAGGCAGTGAAGCTTTCTTT. Amino acids: CASSVGSEAFF. Looking up the rest from reference TRBV9 and TRBJ1-1 gives the full variable domain: DSGVTQTPKHLITATGQRVTLRCSPRSGDLSVYWYQQSLDQGLQFLIQYYNGEERAKGNILERFSAQQFPDLHSELNLSSLELGDSALYFCASSVGSEAFFGQGTRLTVV.

The chain combines TRBV7-2 with TRBJ2-5; 7 bases line up with TRBD2. Germline CDR1 and CDR2: SGHTA and FQGNSA. V shed 1 base and J 3 bases; nucleotides not matched to a gene: 5. The CDR3 consists of 15 residues. The CDR3 here is CASSLVASGKETQYF. The CDR3 nucleotides are TGTGCCAGCAGCTTAGTGGCAAGCGGGAAAGAGACCCAGTACTTC.

The gene calls are TRBV29-1 and TRBJ1-2; D is possibly TRBD1 (6 bases). V lost 3 bases to trimming and J lost 8 bases, with 13 bases between them. Germline CDR1 and CDR2: SQVTM and ANQGSEA. CDR3 length: 12 amino acids. CDR3: CSVEGALGGYTF. The DNA for the CDR3 is TGCAGCGTTGAGGGGGCGCTGGGGGGCTACACCTTC.

The chain employs TRBV4-2 and TRBJ2-7; TRBD1 might be the D (5 bases). V was cut by 4 bases and J by 2 bases, with 18 bases left in between. Germline assignment: CDR1 LGHNA and CDR2 YNFKEQ. This CDR3 spans 16 amino acids. CDR3 protein: CASSPISTEGTYEQYF. The DNA for the CDR3 is TGTGCCAGCAGCCCCATCTCGACAGAAGGTACCTACGAGCAGTACTTC.

The count of this clone is one. The J gene is TRBJ2-7, the V gene TRBV19; 10 bases are a match to TRBD1. Per the germline V gene, CDR1 is LNHDA and CDR2 is SQIVND (reference sequence). This CDR3 has 12 amino acids. As DNA, the CDR3 is TGTGCGTCCGGACAGGGGGGGCATGAGCAGTACTTC. Translating gives CASGQGGHEQYF.

The chain links TRBV7-3 to TRBJ2-5, with D perhaps TRBD1 (5 bases). The germline V gene encodes CDR1 SGHTA and CDR2 FQGTGA. The CDR3 sequence is 13 residues long. V lost 5 bases, J lost 5 bases, and 12 bases lay in between. The CDR3 coding sequence is TGTGCCAGCAGCCCAGGGCCGGGTGAGACCCAGTACTTC. Amino acid sequence: CASSPGPGETQYF.